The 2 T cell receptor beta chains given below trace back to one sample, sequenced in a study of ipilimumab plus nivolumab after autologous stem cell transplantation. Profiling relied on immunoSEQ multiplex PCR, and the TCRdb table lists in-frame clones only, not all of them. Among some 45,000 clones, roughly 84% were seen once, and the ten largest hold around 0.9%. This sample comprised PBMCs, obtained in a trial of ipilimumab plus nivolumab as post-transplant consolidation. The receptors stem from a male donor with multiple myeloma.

The CDR3 protein is CASSGGPPGKLFF. The CDR3 coding sequence is TGTGCCAGCAGTGGAGGGCCCCCAGGAAAACTGTTTTTT. The chain uses TRBV2 and TRBJ1-4; D is unclear. The CDR3 has 13 residues. In germline, CDR1 is SNHLY, CDR2 FYNNEI. Between the trimmed V and J ends, which lost 4 bases and 10 bases, there was a span of 13 bases.

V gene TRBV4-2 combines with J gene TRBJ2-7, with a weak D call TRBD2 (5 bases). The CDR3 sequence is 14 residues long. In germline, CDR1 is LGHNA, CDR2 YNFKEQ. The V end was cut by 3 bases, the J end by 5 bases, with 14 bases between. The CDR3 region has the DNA TGTGCCAGCAGCCAGAAGACTACGTCGGACGAGCAGTACTTC. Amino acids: CASSQKTTSDEQYF.